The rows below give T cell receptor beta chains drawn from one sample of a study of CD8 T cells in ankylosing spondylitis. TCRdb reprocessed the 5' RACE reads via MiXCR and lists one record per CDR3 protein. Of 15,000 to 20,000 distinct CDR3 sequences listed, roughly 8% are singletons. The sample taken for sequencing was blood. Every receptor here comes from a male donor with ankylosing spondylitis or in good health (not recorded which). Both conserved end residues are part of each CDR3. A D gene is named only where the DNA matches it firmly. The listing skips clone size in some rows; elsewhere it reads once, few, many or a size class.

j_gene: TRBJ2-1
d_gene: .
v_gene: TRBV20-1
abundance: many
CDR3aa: CSADGQRNYNEQFF
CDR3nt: TGCAGTGCAGACGGTCAGCGGAACTACAATGAGCAGTTCTTC

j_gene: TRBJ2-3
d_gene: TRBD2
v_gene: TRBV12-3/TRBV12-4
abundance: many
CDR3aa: CASSFSGSPGTDTQYF
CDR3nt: TGTGCCAGCAGTTTTAGCGGGAGCCCCGGCACAGATACGCAGTATTTT

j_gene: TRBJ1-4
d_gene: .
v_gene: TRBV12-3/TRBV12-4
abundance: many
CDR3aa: CASGITNEKLFF
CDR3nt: TGTGCCAGCGGTATAACTAATGAAAAACTGTTTTTT

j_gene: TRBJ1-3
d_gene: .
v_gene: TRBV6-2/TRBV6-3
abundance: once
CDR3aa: CASSYEGPGNTIYF
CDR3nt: TGTGCCAGCAGTTACGAGGGACCTGGAAACACCATATATTTT

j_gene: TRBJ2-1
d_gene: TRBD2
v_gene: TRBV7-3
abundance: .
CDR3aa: CASSPSGSEQFF
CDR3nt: TGTGCCAGCAGCCCTAGCGGGAGTGAGCAGTTCTTC

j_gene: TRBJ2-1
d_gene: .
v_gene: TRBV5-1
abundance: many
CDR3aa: CASSPRLGEQFF
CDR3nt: TGCGCCAGCAGCCCGAGACTAGGTGAGCAGTTCTTC

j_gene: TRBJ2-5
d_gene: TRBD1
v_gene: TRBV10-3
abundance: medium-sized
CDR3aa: CAINTGTGETQYF
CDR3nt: TGTGCCATCAACACCGGGACAGGAGAGACCCAGTACTTC

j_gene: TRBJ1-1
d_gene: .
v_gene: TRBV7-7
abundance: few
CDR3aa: CASSRAAGTEAFF
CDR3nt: TGTGCCAGCAGCCGCGCGGCGGGCACTGAAGCTTTCTTT

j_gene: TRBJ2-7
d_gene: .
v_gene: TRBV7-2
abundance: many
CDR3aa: CASSLATGRFLYEQYF
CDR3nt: TGTGCCAGCAGCTTAGCCACCGGACGGTTTTTGTACGAGCAGTACTTC

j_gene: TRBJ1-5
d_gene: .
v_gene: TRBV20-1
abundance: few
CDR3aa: CSAQELSNQPQHF
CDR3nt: TGCAGTGCTCAAGAGCTTAGCAATCAGCCCCAGCATTTT

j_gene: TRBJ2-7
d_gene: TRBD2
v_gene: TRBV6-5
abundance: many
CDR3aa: CASSSFSGSTYEQYF
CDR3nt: TGTGCCAGCAGTTCCTTTAGCGGGAGCACCTACGAGCAGTACTTC

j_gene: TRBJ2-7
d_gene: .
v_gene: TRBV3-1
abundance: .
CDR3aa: CASSQGVPSFEQYF
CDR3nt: TGTGCCAGCAGCCAAGGGGTCCCGAGCTTTGAGCAGTACTTC

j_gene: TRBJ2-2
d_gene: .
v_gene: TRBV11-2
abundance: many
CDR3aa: CASSPLMGNTGELFF
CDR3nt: TGTGCCAGCAGCCCACTTATGGGGAACACCGGGGAGCTGTTTTTT

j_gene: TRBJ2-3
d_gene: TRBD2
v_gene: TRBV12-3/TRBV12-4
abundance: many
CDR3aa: CASSPIGLAGGPDTQYF
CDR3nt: TGTGCCAGCAGTCCCATCGGACTAGCGGGAGGGCCGGATACGCAGTATTTT

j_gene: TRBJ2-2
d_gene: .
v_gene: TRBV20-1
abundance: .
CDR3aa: CSARGIGAGELFF
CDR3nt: TGCAGTGCTAGGGGAATTGGGGCCGGGGAGCTGTTTTTT

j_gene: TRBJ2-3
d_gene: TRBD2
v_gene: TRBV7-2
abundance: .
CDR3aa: CASSPLTSGAYTQYF
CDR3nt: TGTGCCAGCAGCCCCTTGACTAGCGGGGCCTATACGCAGTATTTT

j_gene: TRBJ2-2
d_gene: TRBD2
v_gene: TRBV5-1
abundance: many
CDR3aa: CASSLLAGTNTGELFF
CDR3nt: TGCGCCAGCAGCTTGTTAGCGGGGACGAACACCGGGGAGCTGTTTTTT

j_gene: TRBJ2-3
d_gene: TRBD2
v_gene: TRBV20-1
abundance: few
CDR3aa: CSATDSTRLAGGSSTDTQYF
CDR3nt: TGCAGTGCTACCGACTCCACCCGACTAGCGGGGGGCTCTAGCACAGATACGCAGTATTTT

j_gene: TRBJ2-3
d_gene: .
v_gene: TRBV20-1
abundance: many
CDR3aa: CSAAGIGNPDTQYF
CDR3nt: TGCAGTGCAGCCGGGATCGGGAACCCGGATACGCAGTATTTT

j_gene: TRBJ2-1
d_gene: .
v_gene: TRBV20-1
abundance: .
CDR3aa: CSARDPRGQYNEQFF
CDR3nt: TGCAGTGCTAGAGATCCTCGCGGGCAATACAATGAGCAGTTCTTC